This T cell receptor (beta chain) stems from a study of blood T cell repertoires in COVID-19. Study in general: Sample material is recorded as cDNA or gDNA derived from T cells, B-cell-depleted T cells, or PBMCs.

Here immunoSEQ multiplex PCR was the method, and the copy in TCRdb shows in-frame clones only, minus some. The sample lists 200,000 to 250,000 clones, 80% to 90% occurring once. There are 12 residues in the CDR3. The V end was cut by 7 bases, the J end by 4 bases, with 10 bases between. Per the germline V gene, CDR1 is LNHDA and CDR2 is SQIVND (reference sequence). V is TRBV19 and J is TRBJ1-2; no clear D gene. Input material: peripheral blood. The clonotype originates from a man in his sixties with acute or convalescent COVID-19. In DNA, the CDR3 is TGTGCCAGTAAAGAGCGGGGCTATGGCTACACCTTC. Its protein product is CASKERGYGYTF.